These T cell receptor beta chains were read from a single sample in a study of blood T cell repertoires in COVID-19. This table comes from immunoSEQ multiplex PCR, and its TCRdb copy is limited to in-frame clones, with some not included. This sample carries over 200,000 clones, over 80% of them seen once, and the ten largest clones take approximately 2.6%. The source material was peripheral blood. Source of these receptors: a woman in her 70s with active or convalescent COVID-19. Each CDR3 is given with its conserved first and last residue. Each record gives: V gene, J gene, clone size, D gene, CDR3 protein, CDR3 DNA. A D gene is named only where the DNA matches it firmly. Only some rows state a clone size, as once, few, many or a class for expanded clones.

v_gene: TRBV19
j_gene: TRBJ2-3
abundance: .
d_gene: TRBD1
CDR3aa: CASSSDRGQDTQYF
CDR3nt: TGTGCCAGTAGTTCAGACAGGGGGCAAGATACGCAGTATTTT

v_gene: TRBV27
j_gene: TRBJ1-5
abundance: .
d_gene: .
CDR3aa: CASSSYSNQPQHF
CDR3nt: TGTGCCAGCAGTAGCTATAGCAATCAGCCCCAGCATTTT

v_gene: TRBV19
j_gene: TRBJ1-5
abundance: .
d_gene: .
CDR3aa: CASSPREQPQHF
CDR3nt: TGTGCCAGTAGTCCCAGGGAACAGCCCCAGCATTTT

v_gene: TRBV4-1
j_gene: TRBJ1-2
abundance: .
d_gene: TRBD1
CDR3aa: CASSQVLGTGGRYTF
CDR3nt: TGCGCCAGCAGCCAAGTCCTCGGGACAGGGGGGCGCTACACCTTC

v_gene: TRBV15
j_gene: TRBJ1-4
abundance: .
d_gene: .
CDR3aa: CATSRDVRGGNEKLFF
CDR3nt: TGTGCCACCAGCAGAGACGTAAGGGGCGGTAATGAAAAACTGTTTTTT

v_gene: TRBV7-7
j_gene: TRBJ2-7
abundance: .
d_gene: .
CDR3aa: CASSPGGGGPVHEQYF
CDR3nt: TGTGCTAGCAGTCCAGGGGGAGGAGGGCCGGTCCACGAGCAGTACTTC

v_gene: TRBV20-1
j_gene: TRBJ2-3
abundance: .
d_gene: TRBD2
CDR3aa: CSASNPHSGGTDTQYF
CDR3nt: TGCAGTGCTAGTAACCCCCACAGCGGGGGCACAGATACGCAGTATTTT

v_gene: TRBV4-1
j_gene: TRBJ2-5
abundance: .
d_gene: .
CDR3aa: CASRGPQGEETQYF
CDR3nt: TGCGCCAGCAGGGGTCCACAGGGAGAGGAGACCCAGTACTTC

v_gene: TRBV6-2/TRBV6-3
j_gene: TRBJ2-4
abundance: .
d_gene: .
CDR3aa: CASSYRGQPGTSKNIQYF
CDR3nt: TGTGCCAGCAGTTACAGGGGGCAACCCGGGACTTCAAAAAACATTCAGTACTTC

v_gene: TRBV3-1/TRBV3-2
j_gene: TRBJ1-6
abundance: .
d_gene: .
CDR3aa: CASSYFNNSPLHF
CDR3nt: TGTGCCAGCAGCTACTTCAACAATTCACCCCTCCACTTT

v_gene: TRBV3-1/TRBV3-2
j_gene: TRBJ1-1
abundance: .
d_gene: .
CDR3aa: CASSQPGADTEAFF
CDR3nt: TGTGCCAGCAGCCAGCCAGGGGCGGACACTGAAGCTTTCTTT

v_gene: TRBV5-4
j_gene: TRBJ2-7
abundance: .
d_gene: TRBD2
CDR3aa: CASRSSGGAYEQYF
CDR3nt: TGTGCCAGCAGGAGTAGCGGGGGGGCCTACGAGCAGTACTTC

v_gene: TRBV30
j_gene: TRBJ1-1
abundance: .
d_gene: TRBD1
CDR3aa: CAWSTGGRTEAFF
CDR3nt: TGTGCCTGGAGCACAGGGGGGCGGACTGAAGCTTTCTTT

v_gene: TRBV27
j_gene: TRBJ1-1
abundance: .
d_gene: .
CDR3aa: CASSLSRNTEAFF
CDR3nt: TGTGCCAGCAGTTTATCGAGAAACACTGAAGCTTTCTTT

v_gene: TRBV4-1
j_gene: TRBJ1-2
abundance: .
d_gene: .
CDR3aa: CASSQDENYGYTF
CDR3nt: TGCGCCAGCAGCCAAGACGAGAACTATGGCTACACCTTC

v_gene: TRBV5-5
j_gene: TRBJ1-5
abundance: .
d_gene: .
CDR3aa: CASSLAGGDQPQHF
CDR3nt: TGTGCCAGCAGCTTGGCCGGGGGGGATCAGCCCCAGCATTTT

v_gene: TRBV4-1
j_gene: TRBJ2-7
abundance: .
d_gene: TRBD1
CDR3aa: CASSQAGPDRGSSYEQYF
CDR3nt: TGCGCCAGCAGCCAAGCGGGTCCCGACAGGGGGAGCTCCTACGAGCAGTACTTC

v_gene: TRBV30
j_gene: TRBJ2-3
abundance: .
d_gene: TRBD1
CDR3aa: CAWSGQGANTQYF
CDR3nt: TGTGCCTGGAGTGGACAGGGGGCGAATACGCAGTATTTT

v_gene: TRBV10-3
j_gene: TRBJ2-1
abundance: .
d_gene: TRBD2
CDR3aa: CAISSPSGINEQFF
CDR3nt: TGTGCCATCAGCTCGCCTAGCGGGATTAATGAGCAGTTCTTC

v_gene: TRBV28
j_gene: TRBJ1-2
abundance: .
d_gene: .
CDR3aa: CASSLAGQTYGYTF
CDR3nt: TGTGCCAGCAGTTTAGCAGGTCAGACCTATGGCTACACCTTC

v_gene: TRBV10-1
j_gene: TRBJ1-2
abundance: .
d_gene: .
CDR3aa: CASSEYSYGYTF
CDR3nt: TGCGCCAGCAGTGAGTACAGCTATGGCTACACCTTC

v_gene: TRBV5-4
j_gene: TRBJ2-2
abundance: once
d_gene: TRBD2
CDR3aa: CASSSGLVYTGELFF
CDR3nt: TGTGCCAGCAGCTCGGGACTAGTGTACACCGGGGAGCTGTTTTTT

v_gene: TRBV19
j_gene: TRBJ1-1
abundance: .
d_gene: TRBD1
CDR3aa: CASSDRVNTEAFF
CDR3nt: TGTGCCAGTAGCGACAGGGTGAACACTGAAGCTTTCTTT

v_gene: TRBV18
j_gene: TRBJ1-6
abundance: .
d_gene: .
CDR3aa: CASQTISGPGDSPLHF
CDR3nt: TGTGCCAGCCAAACTATCTCGGGGCCGGGGGATTCACCCCTCCACTTT

v_gene: TRBV7-2
j_gene: TRBJ1-2
abundance: .
d_gene: .
CDR3aa: CASSLDQGPFGYTF
CDR3nt: TGTGCCAGCAGCTTAGATCAGGGTCCCTTTGGCTACACCTTC

v_gene: TRBV6-5
j_gene: TRBJ1-1
abundance: .
d_gene: .
CDR3aa: CAVGALDTEAFF
CDR3nt: TGCGCCGTGGGGGCTTTAGACACTGAAGCTTTCTTT

v_gene: TRBV9
j_gene: TRBJ2-7
abundance: .
d_gene: TRBD1
CDR3aa: CASSPGQGSREQYF
CDR3nt: TGTGCCAGCAGTCCGGGACAGGGGTCCCGCGAGCAGTACTTC

v_gene: TRBV5-1
j_gene: TRBJ2-2
abundance: .
d_gene: .
CDR3aa: CASSLDQGGTGELFF
CDR3nt: TGCGCCAGCAGCCTGGATCAGGGGGGTACCGGGGAGCTGTTTTTT

v_gene: TRBV28
j_gene: TRBJ1-4
abundance: .
d_gene: .
CDR3aa: CASSSTGGGKGNEKLFF
CDR3nt: TGTGCCAGCAGTTCGACAGGCGGGGGGAAGGGGAATGAAAAACTGTTTTTT

v_gene: TRBV7-2
j_gene: TRBJ2-3
abundance: .
d_gene: TRBD2
CDR3aa: CASSLASGGSYTQYF
CDR3nt: TGTGCCAGCAGCTTAGCTAGCGGGGGCTCATATACGCAGTATTTT

v_gene: TRBV25-1
j_gene: TRBJ1-6
abundance: few
d_gene: .
CDR3aa: CASTRDSDSPLHF
CDR3nt: TGTGCCAGCACCCGGGACTCCGATTCACCCCTCCACTTT

v_gene: TRBV2
j_gene: TRBJ1-2
abundance: few
d_gene: TRBD1
CDR3aa: CASSPDRDGYTF
CDR3nt: TGTGCCAGCAGCCCGGACAGGGATGGCTACACCTTC

v_gene: TRBV20-1
j_gene: TRBJ1-1
abundance: .
d_gene: .
CDR3aa: CSASRGGAFF
CDR3nt: TGCAGTGCCTCGAGAGGTGGAGCTTTCTTT

v_gene: TRBV6-2/TRBV6-3
j_gene: TRBJ2-7
abundance: .
d_gene: TRBD1
CDR3aa: CASSYGTGGSHEQYF
CDR3nt: TGTGCCAGCAGTTACGGGACAGGGGGGTCCCACGAGCAGTACTTC

v_gene: TRBV11-2
j_gene: TRBJ2-7
abundance: .
d_gene: TRBD2
CDR3aa: CASSLVGGRTYEQYF
CDR3nt: TGTGCCAGCAGCTTAGTGGGGGGGAGAACCTACGAGCAGTACTTC

v_gene: TRBV28
j_gene: TRBJ2-3
abundance: .
d_gene: TRBD1
CDR3aa: CASSSLGGRGPGTDTQYF
CDR3nt: TGTGCCAGCAGCAGTTTAGGTGGCAGGGGGCCGGGCACAGATACGCAGTATTTT

v_gene: TRBV5-1
j_gene: TRBJ2-1
abundance: .
d_gene: .
CDR3aa: CASSLGTPLLFF
CDR3nt: TGCGCCAGCAGCTTGGGGACACCTCTCCTGTTCTTC

v_gene: TRBV4-1
j_gene: TRBJ2-7
abundance: .
d_gene: TRBD2
CDR3aa: CASSQDSTLAGYEQYF
CDR3nt: TGCGCCAGCAGCCAAGATTCAACACTAGCGGGCTACGAGCAGTACTTC

v_gene: TRBV28
j_gene: TRBJ2-7
abundance: few
d_gene: TRBD2
CDR3aa: CASSSASGRGEQYF
CDR3nt: TGTGCCAGCAGTTCGGCAAGCGGGAGGGGTGAGCAGTACTTC

v_gene: TRBV11-3
j_gene: TRBJ1-1
abundance: .
d_gene: .
CDR3aa: CASSSSRGTEAFF
CDR3nt: TGTGCCAGCAGCTCCTCTCGGGGCACTGAAGCTTTCTTT

v_gene: TRBV11-2
j_gene: TRBJ1-6
abundance: few
d_gene: .
CDR3aa: CASSFGGNSPLHF
CDR3nt: TGTGCCAGCAGCTTCGGAGGAAATTCACCCCTCCACTTT

v_gene: TRBV6-2/TRBV6-3
j_gene: TRBJ2-3
abundance: .
d_gene: .
CDR3aa: CASSYIWPDTQYF
CDR3nt: TGTGCCAGCAGTTACATTTGGCCAGATACGCAGTATTTT

v_gene: TRBV9
j_gene: TRBJ2-2
abundance: .
d_gene: .
CDR3aa: CASSVGPVGELFF
CDR3nt: TGTGCCAGCAGCGTAGGGCCCGTCGGGGAGCTGTTTTTT

v_gene: TRBV6-4
j_gene: TRBJ1-2
abundance: .
d_gene: .
CDR3aa: CATTPEQGNYGYTF
CDR3nt: TGTGCCACCACACCCGAACAGGGTAACTATGGCTACACCTTC

v_gene: TRBV4-2
j_gene: TRBJ2-6
abundance: .
d_gene: TRBD2
CDR3aa: CASRGLLLRGSGANVLTF
CDR3nt: TGTGCCAGCAGGGGACTATTACTGAGGGGCTCTGGGGCCAACGTCCTGACTTTC

v_gene: TRBV7-9
j_gene: TRBJ1-2
abundance: .
d_gene: TRBD1
CDR3aa: CASSEGASYGYTF
CDR3nt: TGTGCCAGCAGCGAGGGGGCATCCTATGGCTACACCTTC

v_gene: TRBV23-1
j_gene: TRBJ1-6
abundance: .
d_gene: TRBD1
CDR3aa: CASRGTGDSPLHF
CDR3nt: TGCGCCAGCAGGGGGACAGGGGATTCACCCCTCCACTTT

v_gene: TRBV6-6
j_gene: TRBJ1-1
abundance: .
d_gene: .
CDR3aa: CASLQGLWGTEAFF
CDR3nt: TGTGCCAGCCTTCAGGGGTTATGGGGCACTGAAGCTTTCTTT

v_gene: TRBV5-1
j_gene: TRBJ1-3
abundance: .
d_gene: TRBD1
CDR3aa: CASSGTGTSGNTIYF
CDR3nt: TGCGCCAGCAGCGGGACAGGGACCTCTGGAAACACCATATATTTT